Presented here are 26 T cell receptor beta chains from one specimen sequenced in a study of blood T cell repertoires in COVID-19. Data came from immunoSEQ multiplex PCR; TCRdb stores just in-frame clones and leaves some out. The sample lists 150,000 or so clones, approximately 86% occurring once. Sequences were obtained from PBMCs or T cells enriched from blood (not recorded which). These receptor sequences come from a woman aged 40 to 50 who had been exposed to COVID-19.

This clone was seen just once. The rearrangement links TRBV19 to TRBJ1-2, with TRBD1 matching 9 bases. The length of the CDR3 is 15 residues. In germline, CDR1 is LNHDA, CDR2 SQIVND (reference sequence). J gave up 4 bases and V 4 bases, and 7 bases lay outside the gene matches. This CDR3 reads CASSSSPGQGYGYTF. The CDR3 region has the DNA TGTGCCAGTAGTAGCTCTCCGGGACAGGGCTATGGCTACACCTTC.

There are a few counts of this clone. The V gene is TRBV7-2, the J gene TRBJ2-2, with D unresolved. CDR3 length equals 15 residues. Trimming shortened V by 1 base and J by 1 base, and 7 bases separated the two germline ends. CDR1 and CDR2 from the germline V gene are SGHTA and FQGNSA. The CDR3 spells CASSLVAQNTGELFF. CDR3 nucleotides: TGTGCCAGCAGCTTAGTAGCACAGAACACCGGGGAGCTGTTTTTT.

The chain combines TRBV4-2 with TRBJ1-1, with D hard to call. Germline lookup yields CDR1 LGHNA and CDR2 YNFKEQ. Trimming shortened V by 2 bases and J by 4 bases, and 11 bases separated the two germline ends. The length of the CDR3 is 14 residues. CDR3 DNA sequence: TGTGCCAGCAGCCAACCCCCAAGAGCCACTGAAGCTTTCTTT. This gives the protein CASSQPPRATEAFF.

This clone has just a few counts. The CDR3 sequence is CASSSSGETDTEAFF. The CDR3 nucleotides read TGCGCCAGCAGCTCGTCCGGGGAAACGGACACTGAAGCTTTCTTT. V gene TRBV5-1 combines with J gene TRBJ1-1; D ambiguous. The CDR3 totals 15 residues. With 3 bases removed from V and 3 bases from J, the gap between germline ends came to 15 bases. CDR1 is SGHRS and CDR2 is YFSETQ in the germline V gene.

The chain links TRBV20-1 to TRBJ1-6, with D maybe TRBD1 (5 bases). Trimming pared 3 bases from V and 4 bases from J, leaving 7 bases between. Germline loops: CDR1 DFQATT, CDR2 SNEGSKA (reference sequence). The CDR3 consists of 13 residues. The CDR3 DNA reads as TGCAGTGCTAGTCAGGGTTATAATTCACCCCTCCACTTT. The encoded protein is CSASQGYNSPLHF.

This chain connects TRBV4-1 to TRBJ2-7; 9 nucleotides agree with TRBD2. CDR1 is MGHRA, CDR2 YSYEKL, per germline. With V trimmed by 4 bases and J by 3 bases, 10 bases remained unmatched. The CDR3 contains 16 residues. The CDR3 loop is CASSRTSGPLGYEQYF. The CDR3 nucleotides are TGCGCCAGCAGCCGAACTAGCGGGCCGCTGGGCTACGAGCAGTACTTC.

The chain joins TRBV10-3 to TRBJ2-5; 8 bases match TRBD1. The CDR3 extends over 14 amino acids. Germline V gene sequence: CDR1 ENHRY, CDR2 SYGVKD. Trimming took 5 bases from V and 4 from J; bases not matched to a gene: 6. DNA for the CDR3: TGTGCCATCAGTCGGGGACAGGAGGGAGAGACCCAGTACTTC. Translated: CAISRGQEGETQYF.

The gene calls are TRBV19 and TRBJ2-5; 10 bases align to TRBD1. This CDR3 comprises 13 residues. The junction had 3 bases not matched to a gene; V was cut back by 6 bases and J by 5 bases. Per the germline V gene, CDR1 is LNHDA and CDR2 is SQIVND (reference sequence). The CDR3 nucleotides read TGTGCCAGTAGAGACAGGGGGCGCGAGACCCAGTACTTC. Protein: CASRDRGRETQYF.

The rearrangement links TRBV7-2 to TRBJ2-2, with D possibly TRBD1 on 5 matching bases. The CDR3 is 13 amino acids. V dropped 1 base and J dropped 7 bases, with 7 bases sitting between them. CDR1 SGHTA and CDR2 FQGNSA come from the germline V gene. CDR3: CASSLGGFGELFF. CDR3 nucleotides: TGTGCCAGCAGCTTAGGGGGCTTCGGGGAGCTGTTTTTT.

This clone occurred once. This sequence joins TRBV12-3 or TRBV12-4 and TRBJ2-1; 8 nucleotides match TRBD2. The CDR3 is 13 amino acids. The V and J ends lost 7 bases and 7 bases, in that order; junction bases with no gene match: 6. The CDR3: CASIAREGNEQFF. The CDR3 nucleotides read TGTGCCAGCATTGCCCGGGAGGGGAATGAGCAGTTCTTC.

This clone turned up a few times. The V and J genes are TRBV19 and TRBJ1-5, with 8 positions matching TRBD1. Trimming cost V 10 bases and J 5 bases; bases outside gene matches: 10. Looked up from germline, CDR1 is LNHDA and CDR2 is SQIVND (reference sequence). There are 14 residues in the CDR3. CDR3 sequence (DNA): TGTGCCACCCGACAGGGGCCTCAAGATCAGCCCCAGCATTTT. This encodes CATRQGPQDQPQHF.

The chain has TRBV7-9 and TRBJ2-1; D gene ambiguous. Trimming removed 5 bases at V and 7 bases at J, with 18 bases between. Per germline, CDR1 SEHNR and CDR2 FQNEAQ (reference sequence). The CDR3 extends over 15 amino acids. The CDR3 is CASSLSGGVSNEQFF. The CDR3 DNA sequence: TGTGCCAGCAGCCTCTCCGGCGGAGTTAGTAATGAGCAGTTCTTC.

The rearrangement uses TRBV28 and TRBJ2-1; D is possibly TRBD2 (6 bases). Germline lookup yields CDR1 MDHEN and CDR2 SYDVKM. V lost 2 bases and J lost 4, with 15 bases in between. The CDR3 consists of 16 residues. The CDR3 DNA reads as TGTGCCAGCAGTTTACATAGGTGGGAGGTATACAATGAGCAGTTCTTC. As protein: CASSLHRWEVYNEQFF.

A single count supports this clone. This chain uses TRBV7-9 with TRBJ1-1; no clear D gene. There are 14 residues in the CDR3. Per the germline V gene, CDR1 is SEHNR and CDR2 is FQNEAQ (reference sequence). Trimming left V 6 bases short and J 2 bases short, with 13 bases between. The CDR3 loop is CASRPPQENTEAFF. The CDR3 DNA reads as TGTGCCAGCAGGCCCCCCCAGGAAAACACTGAAGCTTTCTTT.

A remark on this clone: The junction departs from germline at one end; a sequencing error may be responsible. The chain couples TRBV9 to TRBJ2-7; 10 bases match TRBD1. Germline values: CDR1 SGDLS, CDR2 YYNGEE. This CDR3 is 14 amino acids long. CDR3 sequence (DNA): TGTGCCAGCAGCGCGGACAGGGGGTCCTCCGAGCAGTACTTC. Its translation is CASSADRGSSEQYF.

This chain links TRBV5-1 with TRBJ2-7; 9 nucleotides align to TRBD1. The J segment lost 3 bases and the V segment lost 0 bases, leaving 4 bases of the junction unmatched. The CDR3 length is 15 residues. Germline V lookup: CDR1 SGHRS, CDR2 YFSETQ. The DNA of the CDR3 is TGCGCCAGCAGCTTGGCGGGGGGACAGGGCTACGAGCAGTACTTC. Protein product: CASSLAGGQGYEQYF.

The V and J genes are TRBV29-1 and TRBJ1-5; 10 positions agree with TRBD1. The CDR3 spans 13 residues. The V and J ends lost 5 bases and 5 bases, in that order; junction bases with no gene match: 3. CDR1 is SQVTM, CDR2 ANQGSEA, per germline. The CDR3 spells CSVLGQGDQPQHF. CDR3 in DNA: TGCAGCGTTCTCGGACAGGGGGATCAGCCCCAGCATTTT.

This sequence joins TRBV27 and TRBJ2-7; unclear D gene. The CDR3 has 14 residues. Looked up from germline, CDR1 is MNHEY and CDR2 is SMNVEV (reference sequence). Between the trimmed V and J ends, which lost 3 bases and 2 bases, there was a span of 11 bases. CDR3 protein: CASSFSSPPYEQYF. The CDR3 bases are TGTGCCAGCAGTTTCTCGTCCCCCCCCTACGAGCAGTACTTC.

The rearrangement joins TRBV9 to TRBJ1-6; D perhaps matches TRBD1 (5 bases). CDR3 length: 14 amino acids. CDR1 and CDR2 (germline): SGDLS, YYNGEE. Trimming cost V 0 bases and J 5 bases, with 6 bases left between them. The CDR3 nucleotides are TGTGCCAGCAGCGTAGTACAGGATAATTCACCCCTCCACTTT. It specifies CASSVVQDNSPLHF.

Comments on this clone: Germline and junction disagree at one end, which may indicate a read error. This chain joins TRBV7-2 and TRBJ1-6; D is unresolved. Germline-derived CDR1 and CDR2 are SGHTA and FQGNSA. The CDR3 spans 16 residues. CDR3 DNA sequence: TGTGCCAGCAGCTTAAGTTCACAGTTCTATAGTTCACCCCTCCACTTT. Encoded protein: CASSLSSQFYSSPLHF.

J is TRBJ1-2 and V is TRBV4-3; no clear D gene. Germline lookup yields CDR1 LGHNA and CDR2 YSLEER. The CDR3 contains 15 residues. V was cut by 0 bases and J by 1 base, with 9 bases left in between. CDR3 in DNA: TGCGCCAGCAGCCAAGACTCGAGTAATAACTATGGCTACACCTTC. Amino acid sequence: CASSQDSSNNYGYTF.

The chain couples TRBV7-9 to TRBJ2-4, with D perhaps TRBD2 (6 bases). Per germline, CDR1 SEHNR and CDR2 FQNEAQ (reference sequence). This CDR3 has 15 residues. V lost 5 bases to trimming and J lost 3 bases, with 14 bases between them. CDR3 nucleotide sequence: TGTGCCAGCAGCCGGGACTCCTCCCTCAAAAACATTCAGTACTTC. Translated: CASSRDSSLKNIQYF.

CDR3 in amino acids: CASSPFSSGELFF. The CDR3 DNA sequence: TGTGCCAGTAGTCCCTTCTCCTCCGGGGAGCTGTTTTTT. The rearrangement links TRBV19 to TRBJ2-2; D not certain. Trimming shortened V by 5 bases and J by 6 bases, and 10 bases separated the two germline ends. CDR3 length: 13 residues. Germline CDR1 is LNHDA and CDR2 is SQIVND (reference sequence). The full variable domain, completed using reference TRBV19 and TRBJ2-2, is DGGITQSPKYLFRKEGQNVTLSCEQNLNHDAMYWYRQDPGQGLRLIYYSQIVNDFQKGDIAEGYSVSREKKESFPLTVTSAQKNPTAFYLCASSPFSSGELFFGEGSRLTVL.

V and J are TRBV9 and TRBJ1-2; D perhaps matches TRBD1 (6 bases). This CDR3 has 15 residues. The V end was cut by 0 bases, the J end by 5 bases, with 14 bases between. Per germline, CDR1 SGDLS and CDR2 YYNGEE. CDR3 sequence: CASSVAGTPSYGYTF. CDR3 sequence (DNA): TGTGCCAGCAGCGTAGCCGGGACACCGAGTTATGGCTACACCTTC.

The CDR3 is CASSSPGHRLDEQYF. The CDR3 coding sequence is TGTGCCAGCAGTTCCCCGGGACACAGGCTGGACGAGCAGTACTTC. This sequence joins TRBV28 and TRBJ2-7; a weak D match, TRBD1 (6 bases). V lost 4 bases to trimming and J lost 5 bases, with 18 bases between them. CDR3 length equals 15 residues. Per germline, CDR1 MDHEN and CDR2 SYDVKM.

The chain is built from TRBV11-2 and TRBJ1-1; 8 nucleotides match TRBD1. The germline V gene has CDR1 SGHAT and CDR2 FQNNGV. Trimming cost V 5 bases and J 5 bases; bases outside gene matches: 1. The CDR3 is 12 residues long. This CDR3 is CASSHRGTEAFF. The CDR3 DNA reads TGTGCCAGCAGCCACAGGGGGACTGAAGCTTTCTTT.